Below are 17 T cell receptor beta chains sequenced from a single sample in a study of T cell repertoires in cytomegalovirus infection (dated by TCRdb to about 2019). For sequencing, an Illumina HiSeq 1500 was employed. TCRdb trimmed the raw reads at Q25, called clones with MiXCR and kept productive beta chains. One record per CDR3 amino acid sequence lists the most common genes and DNA. The sample yields under 200,000 distinct CDR3 sequences; nearly 9.5% were counted once. The ten largest clonotypes hold about 4.6% of the sample. The specimen was PBMCs. Every receptor here comes from a human donor in good health (CMV status not recorded). Some clones in this sample may be carry-over from other donors' samples.

This clonotype was observed a handful of times. The chain carries TRBV20-1 and TRBJ2-7, with 7 bases fitting TRBD2. The V gene's germline CDR1 is DFQATT and CDR2 SNEGSKA (reference sequence). With V trimmed by 0 bases and J by 5 bases, 4 bases remained unmatched. The CDR3 length is 13 residues. The CDR3 region is CSARETSFDEQYF. For the CDR3, the DNA is TGCAGTGCTAGAGAGACTAGCTTCGACGAGCAGTACTTC.

This clonotype was picked up a small number of times. The chain couples TRBV2 to TRBJ1-6; D may be TRBD1 (5 bases). Trimming took off 4 bases at V and 7 bases at J, with 11 bases between the two ends. The germline gives CDR1 SNHLY, CDR2 FYNNEI. The CDR3 has 14 amino acids. As DNA, the CDR3 is TGTGCCAGCAGTGGGACAAGGGACAATTCACCCCTCCACTTT. Encoded protein: CASSGTRDNSPLHF.

This clonotype was observed many times. This rearrangement joins TRBV19 to TRBJ2-1, with D uncertain. CDR3 length equals 16 residues. Trimming took 4 bases from V and 0 from J, leaving 13 bases between them. Germline V CDR1 and CDR2: LNHDA, SQIVND (reference sequence). CDR3 sequence: CASSTDLLSSYNEQFF. The DNA for the CDR3 is TGTGCCAGTAGTACTGATCTCCTGAGCTCCTACAATGAGCAGTTCTTC.

The chain has TRBV11-2 and TRBJ2-1; no clear D gene. CDR3 size: 15 residues. Germline V gene lookup returns CDR1 SGHAT and CDR2 FQNNGV. V lost 3 bases to trimming and J lost 2 bases, with 11 bases between them. The chain's CDR3 is CASSFTASPYNEQFF. For the CDR3, the DNA is TGTGCCAGCAGCTTCACCGCGTCCCCCTACAATGAGCAGTTCTTC. The whole variable domain, filled in from reference TRBV11-2 and TRBJ2-1, reads EAGVAQSPRYKIIEKRQSVAFWCNPISGHATLYWYQQILGQGPKLLIQFQNNGVVDDSQLPKDRFSAERLKGVDSTLKIQPAKLEDSAVYLCASSFTASPYNEQFFGPGTRLTVL.

This chain links TRBV20-1 with TRBJ2-7, with D perhaps given as TRBD1 or TRBD2 (5 bases each). CDR3 size: 13 residues. Germline assignment: CDR1 DFQATT and CDR2 SNEGSKA (reference sequence). The CDR3 region is CNANRDGNYEQYF. The CDR3 nucleotides are TGCAATGCAAACCGGGACGGGAACTACGAGCAGTACTTC.

The chain recombines TRBV29-1 with TRBJ1-1; TRBD1 aligns across 7 bases. CDR3 length: 13 residues. Germline loops: CDR1 SQVTM, CDR2 ANQGSEA. Germline trimming cut 5 bases from V and 2 bases from J; bases unmatched to any gene: 5. CDR3 region: CSVTVGGNTEAFF. The CDR3 DNA reads TGCAGCGTTACTGTAGGGGGCAACACTGAAGCTTTCTTT.

The table lists this clonotype with many counts. The chain employs TRBV7-2 and TRBJ2-7; maybe TRBD1 (6 bases). Trimming removed 2 bases from V and 7 bases from J, with 12 bases in between. CDR3 length: 13 amino acids. The germline gives CDR1 SGHTA, CDR2 FQGNSA. The CDR3 sequence is CASSLQGLVEQYF. DNA for the CDR3: TGTGCCAGCAGCTTACAGGGGCTGGTAGAGCAGTACTTC.

This clonotype was seen only a few times. The V gene is TRBV19, the J gene TRBJ1-2, with no clear D. The V gene's germline CDR1 is LNHDA and CDR2 SQIVND (reference sequence). V lost 0 bases and J 5 bases, leaving 10 bases between the germline ends. The CDR3 has 14 amino acids. The CDR3: CASSIDWSVYGYTF. The CDR3 nucleotides read TGTGCCAGTAGTATAGATTGGTCAGTATATGGCTACACCTTC.

This clonotype was seen at least ten times. The chain carries TRBV4-3 and TRBJ1-1; the D is unclear. CDR1 and CDR2 (germline): LGHNA, YSLEER. The CDR3 loop spans 13 amino acids. V was pared by 0 bases and J by 1 base, with 3 bases between. The CDR3 sequence is CASSQDPNTEAFF. The CDR3 DNA follows: TGCGCCAGCAGCCAAGATCCGAACACTGAAGCTTTCTTT.

This clonotype occurred many times. The chain recombines TRBV7-2 with TRBJ2-2; D call uncertain. The CDR3 runs 14 residues. Germline CDR1 reads SGHTA; CDR2 reads FQGNSA. V shed 2 bases and J shed 7 bases, with 11 bases lying between them. The DNA of the CDR3 is TGTGCCAGCAGCTTAACGGGTTCGGGCGGGGAGCTGTTTTTT. This codes for CASSLTGSGGELFF.

This clonotype has at least ten counts. CDR3 protein: CASSYSVAKILGAFREQYF. The CDR3 DNA follows: TGTGCCAGCAGTTACTCAGTCGCTAAGATCCTCGGGGCCTTCAGAGAGCAGTACTTC. The chain employs TRBV6-2 or TRBV6-3 and TRBJ2-7; D may be TRBD1 or TRBD2 (5 bases each). Germline CDR1 and CDR2: MNHEY and SVGEGT. Trimming removed 0 bases at V and 7 bases at J, with 28 bases between. CDR3 length equals 19 residues.

The chain links TRBV28 to TRBJ1-3, with a tentative D call TRBD1 (5 bases). V shed 3 bases and J shed 3 bases, with 9 bases lying between them. This CDR3 comprises 14 residues. The germline V gene encodes CDR1 MDHEN and CDR2 SYDVKM. The CDR3: CASSFQGFGNTIYF. The CDR3 bases are TGTGCCAGCAGTTTCCAGGGTTTTGGAAACACCATATATTTT.

This clonotype was seen many times. Here the CDR3 DNA reads TGTGCCAGCAGTTTCCCCGGGACAGCTAAACTGTTTTTT. Translated: CASSFPGTAKLFF. J is TRBJ1-4 and V is TRBV28; the match to TRBD1 covers 7 bases. The CDR3 is 13 amino acids. Germline loops: CDR1 MDHEN, CDR2 SYDVKM. J was trimmed by 11 bases and V by 3 bases; bases with no gene match: 6. Full variable domain (outside the CDR3, taken from reference TRBV28 and TRBJ1-4): DVKVTQSSRYLVKRTGEKVFLECVQDMDHENMFWYRQDPGLGLRLIYFSYDVKMKEKGDIPEGYSVSREKKERFSLILESASTNQTSMYLCASSFPGTAKLFFGSGTQLSVL.

The sample holds many counts of this clonotype. V and J are TRBV7-2 and TRBJ2-7; TRBD2 aligns across 9 bases. CDR3 length: 15 residues. The germline gives CDR1 SGHTA, CDR2 FQGNSA. J gave up 4 bases and V 3 bases, and 7 bases lay outside the gene matches. CDR3 sequence: CASSFHRAGGYEQYF. The CDR3 region has the DNA TGTGCCAGCAGCTTCCACAGAGCGGGGGGTTACGAGCAGTACTTC.

This clonotype occurred many times. The chain carries TRBV11-2 and TRBJ2-7; no definite D call. The CDR3 has 11 residues. Trimming left V 5 bases short and J 1 base short, with 3 bases between. Germline V gene sequence: CDR1 SGHAT, CDR2 FQNNGV. The CDR3 bases are TGTGCCAGCAGCATTTCCTACGAGCAGTACTTC. It yields the protein CASSISYEQYF.

This clonotype was counted a few times. The chain links TRBV2 to TRBJ2-7, with D uncertain. V dropped 5 bases and J dropped 4 bases, with 9 bases sitting between them. Looked up from germline, CDR1 is SNHLY and CDR2 is FYNNEI. The CDR3 consists of 12 residues. The CDR3 DNA follows: TGTGCCAGCAGTCCCGGCCGGTACGAGCAGTACTTC. This gives the protein CASSPGRYEQYF.

This clonotype was detected many times. This sequence joins TRBV7-8 and TRBJ2-4, with 12 bases that match TRBD2. Trimming cost V 0 bases and J 2 bases; bases outside gene matches: 11. The germline gives CDR1 SGHVS, CDR2 FQNEAQ. This CDR3 has 20 amino acids. The CDR3 sequence: CASSLAGASGGAGSKNIQYF. As DNA, the CDR3 is TGTGCCAGCAGCTTAGCTGGGGCTAGCGGGGGGGCCGGGTCCAAAAACATTCAGTACTTC.